The 27 T cell receptor beta chains given below trace back to one sample, sequenced in a study of T cell repertoires in cytomegalovirus infection. MiXCR, applied by TCRdb to the reads, yields one record per CDR3 protein. The table has almost 500,000 distinct CDR3 sequences, around 10% seen once; the top ten hold roughly 10%. The sample consisted of PBMCs. The receptors originated from a human donor in good health (CMV status not recorded). Some clones in this sample may be carry-over from other donors' samples.

This clonotype came up a few times. The chain uses TRBV3-1 and TRBJ2-1, with 14 bases aligning to TRBD2. V lost 1 base and J lost 3; bases outside the gene matches: 8. Germline assignment: CDR1 LGHDT and CDR2 YNNKEL (reference sequence). The CDR3 is 19 residues long. The CDR3 protein is CASSQGRLAGGTSYNEQFF. DNA for the CDR3: TGTGCCAGCAGCCAAGGACGACTAGCGGGAGGGACAAGCTACAATGAGCAGTTCTTC.

This clonotype has only a few counts. The chain employs TRBV5-4 and TRBJ1-2, with TRBD1 identical over 7 bases. Germline V lookup: CDR1 SGHNT, CDR2 YYREEE (reference sequence). This CDR3 is built from 15 residues. After removal of 3 bases from V and 3 bases from J, the junction contained 8 bases not matched to a gene. For the CDR3, the DNA is TGTGCCAGCAGCTCCGCAACAGGGGAGGACTATGGCTACACCTTC. Protein: CASSSATGEDYGYTF.

This clonotype was counted many times. The rearrangement joins TRBV6-1 to TRBJ1-1; a weak D match, TRBD1 (5 bases). Trimming left V 6 bases short and J 6 bases short, with 20 bases between. Germline V gene sequence: CDR1 MNHNS, CDR2 SASEGT. This CDR3 comprises 15 residues. Here the CDR3 DNA reads TGTGCCAGCAGCCCAGGGTCCGGGGGAATTCCTGAAGCTTTCTTT. Translation: CASSPGSGGIPEAFF.

The sample holds many counts of this clonotype. The genes are TRBV3-1 and TRBJ2-7; 9 nucleotides agree with TRBD2. The CDR3 has 14 residues. CDR1 LGHDT and CDR2 YNNKEL come from the germline V gene (reference sequence). V shed 1 base and J 5 bases; nucleotides not matched to a gene: 3. The CDR3: CASSQGGGANEQYF. CDR3 DNA sequence: TGTGCCAGCAGCCAAGGCGGGGGGGCGAACGAGCAGTACTTC.

This chain connects TRBV18 to TRBJ2-7; 8 bases are a match to TRBD2. From germline, CDR1 is KGHSH and CDR2 LQKENI. The CDR3 covers 15 residues. J lost 2 bases, V lost 0 bases, and 3 bases had no gene match. This CDR3 is CASSPPGLVTYEQYF. In DNA, the CDR3 is TGTGCCAGCTCACCACCGGGACTAGTAACCTACGAGCAGTACTTC.

This chain joins TRBV4-1 and TRBJ1-2, with 8 bases matching TRBD1. The CDR3 runs 15 residues. V was clipped by 0 bases and J by 8 bases; unmatched bases: 8. Looked up from germline, CDR1 is MGHRA and CDR2 is YSYEKL. CDR3 sequence reads: CASSQDYGQGFGYTF. In DNA, the CDR3 is TGCGCCAGCAGCCAAGATTACGGACAGGGATTCGGCTACACCTTC.

This clonotype was found a few times. The V and J genes are TRBV29-1 and TRBJ2-1; the D gene is possibly TRBD1 (5 bases). The CDR3 spans 15 residues. Germline CDR1 is SQVTM and CDR2 is ANQGSEA. V was pared by 4 bases and J by 0 bases, with 13 bases between. CDR3 nucleotides: TGCAGCGTTGTTCAGGGCGCCCACTCCTACAATGAGCAGTTCTTC. This translates into CSVVQGAHSYNEQFF.

This clonotype came up many times. This chain joins TRBV5-6 and TRBJ1-5, with TRBD1 identical over 7 bases. J gave up 4 bases and V 4 bases, and 8 bases lay outside the gene matches. The length of the CDR3 is 15 residues. Germline CDR1 is SGHDT and CDR2 is YYEEEE. The DNA for the CDR3 is TGTGCCAGCAGCGTATCCGGGACAGAAAATCAGCCCCAGCATTTT. Translated, it gives CASSVSGTENQPQHF.

This clonotype was recorded at least ten times. The rearrangement uses TRBV7-9 and TRBJ1-6, with a weak D call TRBD1 (6 bases). This CDR3 has 16 residues. The V end lost 5 bases, the J end lost 0 bases, and 11 bases lay between the germline ends. Germline CDR1 SEHNR, CDR2 FQNEAQ (reference sequence). For the CDR3, the DNA is TGTGCCAGCAGCCCGAAGGACAGCTCCTATAATTCACCCCTCCACTTT. Encoded protein: CASSPKDSSYNSPLHF.

Only a few counts were recorded for this clonotype. The J gene is TRBJ2-7, the V gene TRBV4-2, with 13 positions matching TRBD2. The V gene end was trimmed by 3 bases and the J gene end by 0 bases; junction bases not matched to a gene: 8. The CDR3 runs 18 residues. Germline CDR1 is LGHNA and CDR2 is YNFKEQ. The CDR3 DNA reads TGTGCCAGCAGCCAGCCCGGACTAGCGGGAGTCACCTCCTACGAGCAGTACTTC. Translating it yields CASSQPGLAGVTSYEQYF.

V and J are TRBV20-1 and TRBJ2-4; D is perhaps TRBD1 (6 bases). Trimming shortened V by 3 bases and J by 8 bases, and 20 bases separated the two germline ends. This CDR3 is built from 15 residues. Germline CDR1 is DFQATT and CDR2 is SNEGSKA (reference sequence). In nucleotides, the CDR3 is TGCAGTGCTAGTGAGTCAGACAGGATATTAGACATTCAGTACTTC. Translation gives CSASESDRILDIQYF.

This clonotype was found many times. This chain links TRBV7-6 with TRBJ1-1, with unresolved D. Germline V gives CDR1 SGHVS, CDR2 FNYEAQ. V lost 1 base and J 1 base, leaving 7 bases between the germline ends. The CDR3 consists of 14 residues. The CDR3 DNA reads TGTGCCAGCAGCTTAGTTGAACAGAACACTGAAGCTTTCTTT. It specifies CASSLVEQNTEAFF.

This clonotype has a count of ten or more. The rearrangement links TRBV11-2 to TRBJ2-1, with D perhaps TRBD1 or TRBD2 (5 bases each). The CDR3 runs to 12 residues. The V and J ends lost 6 bases and 6 bases respectively, with 9 bases between them. Per germline, CDR1 SGHAT and CDR2 FQNNGV. CDR3 DNA: TGTGCCAGCAGGGCAGGGAGCAATGAGCAGTTCTTC. Encoded protein: CASRAGSNEQFF. Based on the CDR3 plus reference TRBV11-2 and TRBJ2-1, the full variable domain is EAGVAQSPRYKIIEKRQSVAFWCNPISGHATLYWYQQILGQGPKLLIQFQNNGVVDDSQLPKDRFSAERLKGVDSTLKIQPAKLEDSAVYLCASRAGSNEQFFGPGTRLTVL.

The chain carries TRBV18 and TRBJ1-2; D unresolved. V was pared by 3 bases and J by 7 bases, with 21 bases between. CDR1 is KGHSH and CDR2 is LQKENI in the germline V gene. CDR3 length: 16 residues. The CDR3 sequence is CASSPGMVEGVRGYTF. CDR3 in DNA: TGTGCCAGCTCACCGGGGATGGTGGAGGGTGTCCGTGGCTACACCTTC.

In regard to this clonotype: A much larger clone lies one base from this, so it may be a read error. This rearrangement joins TRBV30 to TRBJ1-2; D is uncertain. Germline values: CDR1 GTSNPN, CDR2 SVGIG (reference sequence). The CDR3 spans 14 residues. V was clipped by 4 bases and J by 4 bases, with 16 bases between them. The CDR3 loop is CAWTFRRVSYGYTF. Written as DNA, the CDR3 is TGTGCCTGGACGTTTCGAAGGGTTAGCTATGGCTACACCTTC.

This clonotype was seen repeatedly, ten times or more. The chain employs TRBV3-1 and TRBJ2-4, with 7 bases identical to TRBD1. Germline V gene lookup returns CDR1 LGHDT and CDR2 YNNKEL (reference sequence). CDR3 length equals 14 residues. V lost 4 bases, J lost 10 bases, and 10 bases stayed unmatched. As DNA, the CDR3 is TGTGCCAGCAGCCCATACGGGGCCAGGGGGATTCAGTACTTC. Residues: CASSPYGARGIQYF.

The chain recombines TRBV4-2 with TRBJ1-1; D call uncertain. Germline CDR1 and CDR2: LGHNA and YNFKEQ. V shed 4 bases and J shed 4 bases, with 13 bases lying between them. The CDR3 is 14 amino acids. The CDR3 protein is CASSLNTDRTEAFF. CDR3 DNA: TGTGCCAGCAGCCTCAACACGGACCGCACTGAAGCTTTCTTT.

This clonotype was detected ten times or more. This chain joins TRBV19 and TRBJ2-6, with TRBD2 as a possible D gene (5 bases). V was clipped by 1 base and J by 0 bases, with 7 bases between them. The CDR3 contains 16 residues. Per the germline V gene, CDR1 is LNHDA and CDR2 is SQIVND (reference sequence). The CDR3 DNA sequence: TGTGCCAGTAGTATAGTAGGGAGCTCTGGGGCCAACGTCCTGACTTTC. It translates to CASSIVGSSGANVLTF.

The rearrangement joins TRBV5-1 to TRBJ2-3; D unresolved. Germline V gene sequence: CDR1 SGHRS, CDR2 YFSETQ. V lost 7 bases and J 0 bases, leaving 12 bases between the germline ends. The CDR3 totals 14 residues. The CDR3 DNA reads TGCGCCAGCGCCAAGGGCTCTAGCACAGATACGCAGTATTTT. It specifies CASAKGSSTDTQYF.

About this clonotype: Mismatch with germline at one junction end may stem from a read error. The chain uses TRBV27 and TRBJ2-2; the D gene is possibly TRBD2 (5 bases). The germline gives CDR1 MNHEY, CDR2 SMNVEV (reference sequence). The length of the CDR3 is 14 residues. CDR3: CASRSSVNTGVLFF. DNA of the CDR3: TGTGCCAGCAGAAGCAGTGTGAACACCGGGGTGCTGTTTTTT.

This clonotype was seen at least ten times. The chain combines TRBV24-1 with TRBJ2-1; 8 bases are a match to TRBD2. Per germline, CDR1 KGHDR and CDR2 SFDVKD. The V and J ends lost 3 bases and 4 bases, in that order; junction bases with no gene match: 10. The CDR3 covers 17 residues. CDR3 sequence reads: CATSDPLAGQSYNEQFF. CDR3 coding DNA: TGTGCCACCAGTGATCCTCTAGCGGGTCAGAGTTACAATGAGCAGTTCTTC.

V is TRBV2 and J is TRBJ2-5, with D perhaps TRBD1 or TRBD2 (5 bases each). The ends were cut back, 7 bases at V and 3 bases at J, with 6 bases in the middle. The CDR3 runs 11 residues. Germline V gene sequence: CDR1 SNHLY, CDR2 FYNNEI. The CDR3 DNA reads TGTGCCAGCATGGGGGAAGAGACCCAGTACTTC. Residues: CASMGEETQYF.

This clonotype has a count of ten or more. The CDR3 spells CASMKELLRSYNSPLHF. Here the CDR3 DNA reads TGTGCCAGCATGAAGGAGCTTCTCCGATCCTATAATTCACCCCTCCACTTT. This chain connects TRBV2 to TRBJ1-6, with no clear D. The germline V gene encodes CDR1 SNHLY and CDR2 FYNNEI. With 7 bases removed from V and 1 base from J, the gap between germline ends came to 17 bases. The CDR3 extends over 17 amino acids. Complete variable domain (other parts from reference TRBV2 and TRBJ1-6): EPEVTQTPSHQVTQMGQEVILRCVPISNHLYFYWYRQILGQKVEFLVSFYNNEISEKSEIFDDQFSVERPDGSNFTLKIRSTKLEDSAMYFCASMKELLRSYNSPLHFGNGTRLTVT.

This clonotype was seen many times. The chain has TRBV6-1 and TRBJ2-5; TRBD1 is a possible D gene (5 bases). The CDR3 has 13 residues. The V end lost 4 bases, the J end lost 0 bases, and 6 bases lay between the germline ends. Per germline, CDR1 MNHNS and CDR2 SASEGT. The CDR3 spells CASSADNQETQYF. The CDR3 nucleotides read TGTGCCAGCAGTGCGGACAACCAAGAGACCCAGTACTTC.

This clonotype was seen ten or more times. The chain carries TRBV7-8 and TRBJ1-4, with D uncertain. Trimming took 0 bases from V and 10 from J, leaving 15 bases between them. The germline gives CDR1 SGHVS, CDR2 FQNEAQ. This CDR3 region has 15 residues. The CDR3 DNA reads as TGTGCCAGCAGCTTAGCGGAGGGCTTGGGTGCAAAACTGTTTTTT. This codes for CASSLAEGLGAKLFF.

This clonotype appeared a few times. J is TRBJ2-2 and V is TRBV6-4; a possible D gene is TRBD2 (5 bases). Germline V gives CDR1 MRHNA, CDR2 SNTAGT. This CDR3 contains 15 residues. The germline V and J ends were trimmed by 3 bases and 1 base, with 9 bases remaining between them. CDR3 sequence reads: CASSEGEQNTGELFF. CDR3 bases: TGTGCCAGCAGTGAGGGAGAACAGAACACCGGGGAGCTGTTTTTT.

In its sample, this clonotype was seen many times. This chain connects TRBV7-9 to TRBJ2-3; no definite D call. Germline values: CDR1 SEHNR, CDR2 FQNEAQ (reference sequence). Trimming left V 4 bases short and J 1 base short, with 6 bases between. This CDR3 region has 13 residues. The CDR3 DNA is TGTGCCAGCAGCTCGACGGGCACAGATACGCAGTATTTT. Protein: CASSSTGTDTQYF.